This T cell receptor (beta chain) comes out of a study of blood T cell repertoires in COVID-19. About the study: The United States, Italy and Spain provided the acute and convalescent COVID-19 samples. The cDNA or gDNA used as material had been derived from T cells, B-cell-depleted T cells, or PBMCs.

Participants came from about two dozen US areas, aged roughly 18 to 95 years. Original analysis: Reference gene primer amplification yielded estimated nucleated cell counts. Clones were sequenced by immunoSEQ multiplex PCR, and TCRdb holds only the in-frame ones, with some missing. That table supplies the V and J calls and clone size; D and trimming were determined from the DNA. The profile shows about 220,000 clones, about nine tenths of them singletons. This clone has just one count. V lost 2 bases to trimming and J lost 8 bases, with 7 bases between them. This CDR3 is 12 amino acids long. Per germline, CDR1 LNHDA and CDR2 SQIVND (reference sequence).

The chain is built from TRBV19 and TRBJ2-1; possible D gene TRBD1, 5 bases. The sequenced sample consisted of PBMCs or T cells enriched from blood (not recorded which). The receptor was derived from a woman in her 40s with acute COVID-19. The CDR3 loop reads CASSIIGDEQFF. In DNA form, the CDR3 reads TGTGCCAGTAGTATAATAGGGGATGAGCAGTTCTTC.